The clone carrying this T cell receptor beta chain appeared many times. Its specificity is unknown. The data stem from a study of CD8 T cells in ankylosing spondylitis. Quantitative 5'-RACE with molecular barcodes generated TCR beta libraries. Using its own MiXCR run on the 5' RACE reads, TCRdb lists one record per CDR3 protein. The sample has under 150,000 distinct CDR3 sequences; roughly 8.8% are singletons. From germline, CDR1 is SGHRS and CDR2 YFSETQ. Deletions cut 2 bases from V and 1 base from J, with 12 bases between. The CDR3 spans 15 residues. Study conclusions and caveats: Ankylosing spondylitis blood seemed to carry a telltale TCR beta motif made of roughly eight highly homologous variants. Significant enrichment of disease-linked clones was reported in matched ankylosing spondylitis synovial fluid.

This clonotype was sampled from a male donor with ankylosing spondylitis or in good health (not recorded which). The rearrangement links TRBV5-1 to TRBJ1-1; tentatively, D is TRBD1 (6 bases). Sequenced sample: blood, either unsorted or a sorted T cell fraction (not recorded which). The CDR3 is CASSFSDSPNTEAFF. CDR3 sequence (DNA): TGCGCCAGCAGCTTTTCGGACAGCCCGAACACTGAAGCTTTCTTT.